A selection of T cell receptor beta chains follows, all from one sample in a study of blood T cell repertoires in COVID-19. Data came from immunoSEQ multiplex PCR; TCRdb stores just in-frame clones and leaves some out. The table has about 340,000 clones, approximately 82% seen once. The sample comprised peripheral blood. These receptors originate from a man aged 30-40 years with active or convalescent COVID-19. The CDR3 runs from the conserved cysteine through the conserved F or W. D genes are given only for firm matches. For some rows the clone size is stated as once, few or many, or as a class when expanded; others skip it.

j_gene: TRBJ1-1
abundance: NA
v_gene: TRBV28
d_gene: TRBD1
CDR3nt: TGTGCCAGCAGTCAAGACAGGGGACCGAACACTGAAGCTTTCTTT
CDR3aa: CASSQDRGPNTEAFF

j_gene: TRBJ2-1
abundance: NA
v_gene: TRBV7-3
d_gene: TRBD1
CDR3nt: TGTGCCAGCAGCTGGGGCTTTGGACAGGGTAATGAGCAGTTCTTC
CDR3aa: CASSWGFGQGNEQFF

j_gene: TRBJ2-1
abundance: NA
v_gene: TRBV7-3
d_gene: TRBD2
CDR3nt: TGTGCCAGCAGCTCCCGGGGAGGGGTTGGTGAGCAGTTCTTC
CDR3aa: CASSSRGGVGEQFF

j_gene: TRBJ2-1
abundance: once
v_gene: TRBV3-1/TRBV3-2
d_gene: NA
CDR3nt: TGTGCCAGCAGCCCGCAGGGTAGCTCCTACAATGAGCAGTTCTTC
CDR3aa: CASSPQGSSYNEQFF

j_gene: TRBJ2-1
abundance: NA
v_gene: TRBV2
d_gene: TRBD2
CDR3nt: TGTGCCAGCAGTCGGAGGACTAGCGGGGGATGGGGTGAGCAGTTCTTC
CDR3aa: CASSRRTSGGWGEQFF

j_gene: TRBJ1-2
abundance: NA
v_gene: TRBV3-1/TRBV3-2
d_gene: NA
CDR3nt: TGTGCCAGCAGCCCCCTCGGAGTCACGCGGGGCTACACCTTC
CDR3aa: CASSPLGVTRGYTF

j_gene: TRBJ2-1
abundance: NA
v_gene: TRBV11-3
d_gene: NA
CDR3nt: TGTGCCAGCAGCTTACGTGACAATGAGCAGTTCTTC
CDR3aa: CASSLRDNEQFF

j_gene: TRBJ1-4
abundance: NA
v_gene: TRBV5-3
d_gene: TRBD1
CDR3nt: TGTGCCAGAAGCTTGGGTGGGACAGGAGAGAGAGGACTGTTTTTT
CDR3aa: CARSLGGTGERGLFF

j_gene: TRBJ2-2
abundance: once
v_gene: TRBV19
d_gene: NA
CDR3nt: TGTGCCAGTATGCCCCGAGGCAGTTTTACCGGGGAGCTGTTTTTT
CDR3aa: CASMPRGSFTGELFF

j_gene: TRBJ2-7
abundance: NA
v_gene: TRBV11-3
d_gene: NA
CDR3nt: TGTGCCAGCAGCTTAGACGGTTACGAGCAGTACTTC
CDR3aa: CASSLDGYEQYF

j_gene: TRBJ2-2
abundance: NA
v_gene: TRBV6-1
d_gene: TRBD2
CDR3nt: TGTGCCAGCAGTGAAGCGCAGTGGGTAGCGGGATCCACCGGGGAGCTGTTTTTT
CDR3aa: CASSEAQWVAGSTGELFF

j_gene: TRBJ2-7
abundance: NA
v_gene: TRBV7-3
d_gene: TRBD2
CDR3nt: TGTGCCAGCAGCTTAGGGGCGGGGGGCTCCTACGAGCAGTACTTC
CDR3aa: CASSLGAGGSYEQYF

j_gene: TRBJ2-7
abundance: NA
v_gene: TRBV7-9
d_gene: TRBD2
CDR3nt: TGTGCCAGCAGCCCACCCAGGCCAGGGACTAGCGGGACCCGGCCCTTC
CDR3aa: CASSPPRPGTSGTRPF

j_gene: TRBJ1-2
abundance: NA
v_gene: TRBV30
d_gene: NA
CDR3nt: TGTGCCTGGACCGACTACTATGGCTACACCTTC
CDR3aa: CAWTDYYGYTF

j_gene: TRBJ1-5
abundance: NA
v_gene: TRBV5-6
d_gene: NA
CDR3nt: TGTGCCAGCATGGGCTGGGTTGACAATCAGCCCCAGCATTTT
CDR3aa: CASMGWVDNQPQHF

j_gene: TRBJ2-1
abundance: once
v_gene: TRBV5-4
d_gene: TRBD2
CDR3nt: TGTGCCAGCAGCTTGTACCAGCGGGACCTCAATGAGCAGTTCTTC
CDR3aa: CASSLYQRDLNEQFF

j_gene: TRBJ2-7
abundance: NA
v_gene: TRBV18
d_gene: TRBD1
CDR3nt: TGTGCCAGCTCACCGGACAGGGGCTCGACCGAGCAGTACTTC
CDR3aa: CASSPDRGSTEQYF

j_gene: TRBJ1-4
abundance: NA
v_gene: TRBV6-5
d_gene: TRBD1
CDR3nt: TGTGCCAGCAGTAGGACAGGGAGGGTCGAAAAACTGTTTTTT
CDR3aa: CASSRTGRVEKLFF

j_gene: TRBJ1-6
abundance: NA
v_gene: TRBV4-3
d_gene: NA
CDR3nt: TGCGCCAGCAGCCAAGATCAGGGGATCAGTTCACCCCTCCACTTT
CDR3aa: CASSQDQGISSPLHF

j_gene: TRBJ2-1
abundance: NA
v_gene: TRBV30
d_gene: NA
CDR3nt: TGTGCCTGCCGGCCGGGATCCAATGAGCAGTTCTTC
CDR3aa: CACRPGSNEQFF

j_gene: TRBJ1-4
abundance: few
v_gene: TRBV5-4
d_gene: TRBD1
CDR3nt: TGTGCCAGCAGCATCGGGACAGGGAATGAAAAACTGTTTTTT
CDR3aa: CASSIGTGNEKLFF

j_gene: TRBJ2-7
abundance: NA
v_gene: TRBV19
d_gene: NA
CDR3nt: TGTGCCAGTAGTCAGGACAGCTCTGTCTACGAGCAGTACTTC
CDR3aa: CASSQDSSVYEQYF

j_gene: TRBJ2-3
abundance: NA
v_gene: TRBV6-6
d_gene: NA
CDR3nt: TGTGCCAGCAGTCGCGCGGCTCTTGGCCGGATCACAGATACGCAGTATTTT
CDR3aa: CASSRAALGRITDTQYF

j_gene: TRBJ2-7
abundance: NA
v_gene: TRBV10-3
d_gene: TRBD2
CDR3nt: TGTGCCATCAGTGCCGGGGGACTAGCGGTCTACGAGCAGTACTTC
CDR3aa: CAISAGGLAVYEQYF

j_gene: TRBJ2-1
abundance: NA
v_gene: TRBV7-2
d_gene: TRBD2
CDR3nt: TGTGCCAGCAGTCTAGCGGGAAATGTTTACAATGAGCAGTTCTTC
CDR3aa: CASSLAGNVYNEQFF

j_gene: TRBJ2-7
abundance: NA
v_gene: TRBV4-3
d_gene: TRBD2
CDR3nt: TGCGCCAGCAGCCAAGAACCCTTCGGGACTAGCGTTTACGAGCAGTACTTC
CDR3aa: CASSQEPFGTSVYEQYF

j_gene: TRBJ2-3
abundance: NA
v_gene: TRBV19
d_gene: TRBD2
CDR3nt: TGTGCCAGTAGTATAGAGGGACGGGCGGGAGGCACAGATACGCAGTATTTT
CDR3aa: CASSIEGRAGGTDTQYF

j_gene: TRBJ1-3
abundance: once
v_gene: TRBV6-4
d_gene: NA
CDR3nt: TGTGCCAGCAGTGACGTAACAGGCTCTGGAAACACCATATATTTT
CDR3aa: CASSDVTGSGNTIYF

j_gene: TRBJ1-4
abundance: once
v_gene: TRBV7-2
d_gene: NA
CDR3nt: TGTGCCAGCAGCTTAGTAGCGGGGGCGCTTTATGAAAAACTGTTTTTT
CDR3aa: CASSLVAGALYEKLFF

j_gene: TRBJ2-7
abundance: NA
v_gene: TRBV28
d_gene: TRBD2
CDR3nt: TGTGCCAGCACTTCCCGGGCTAGCGGGAGGAACGAGCAGTACTTC
CDR3aa: CASTSRASGRNEQYF

j_gene: TRBJ1-3
abundance: NA
v_gene: TRBV6-5
d_gene: NA
CDR3nt: TGTGCCAGCAGCCCCCCCGGTGACACCATATATTTT
CDR3aa: CASSPPGDTIYF

j_gene: TRBJ2-5
abundance: NA
v_gene: TRBV18
d_gene: TRBD1
CDR3nt: TGTGCCAGCTCACCCGGGACAGGGGACGAGACCCAGTACTTC
CDR3aa: CASSPGTGDETQYF

j_gene: TRBJ2-2
abundance: NA
v_gene: TRBV27
d_gene: TRBD1
CDR3nt: TGTGCCAGCAGTTCCCCGGGACAGGGAGAAACCGGGGAGCTGTTTTTT
CDR3aa: CASSSPGQGETGELFF

j_gene: TRBJ2-4
abundance: NA
v_gene: TRBV27
d_gene: TRBD1
CDR3nt: TGTGCCAGCAGTGCCGACAGGGCTGACATTCAGTACTTC
CDR3aa: CASSADRADIQYF

j_gene: TRBJ1-2
abundance: NA
v_gene: TRBV11-2
d_gene: TRBD1
CDR3nt: TGTGCCAGCAGCTTAGGCGGGACAGGCGGGAGCTATGGCTACACCTTC
CDR3aa: CASSLGGTGGSYGYTF

j_gene: TRBJ2-7
abundance: NA
v_gene: TRBV6-5
d_gene: NA
CDR3nt: TGTGCCAGCTCACCCTCCACCAGAATCTACGAGCAGTACTTC
CDR3aa: CASSPSTRIYEQYF

j_gene: TRBJ1-2
abundance: NA
v_gene: TRBV6-5
d_gene: TRBD1
CDR3nt: TGTGCCAGCAGTTACGGTACAGGGGGTTCCTATGGCTACACCTTC
CDR3aa: CASSYGTGGSYGYTF

j_gene: TRBJ1-2
abundance: NA
v_gene: TRBV3-1/TRBV3-2
d_gene: NA
CDR3nt: TGTGCCAGCAGCCCCCAGGGTTTGGCTAACTATGGCTACACCTTC
CDR3aa: CASSPQGLANYGYTF

j_gene: TRBJ2-1
abundance: NA
v_gene: TRBV3-1/TRBV3-2
d_gene: NA
CDR3nt: TGTGCCAGCAGCCAGGCTAGCGTTAACAATGAGCAGTTCTTC
CDR3aa: CASSQASVNNEQFF

j_gene: TRBJ1-4
abundance: NA
v_gene: TRBV15
d_gene: NA
CDR3nt: TGTGCCACCAGCAGAGACAGGTCCCAGAATGAAAAACTGTTTTTT
CDR3aa: CATSRDRSQNEKLFF

j_gene: TRBJ2-1
abundance: NA
v_gene: TRBV6-1
d_gene: TRBD2
CDR3nt: TGTGCCAGCAGTGAACTAGCGGGGGGGGCCTCCTACAATGAGCAGTTCTTC
CDR3aa: CASSELAGGASYNEQFF

j_gene: TRBJ2-7
abundance: NA
v_gene: TRBV6-1
d_gene: TRBD1
CDR3nt: TGTGCCAGCAGTGAAGCTAGAATTCTAAGGGACAGGGGTTACGAGCAGTACTTC
CDR3aa: CASSEARILRDRGYEQYF

j_gene: TRBJ1-1
abundance: NA
v_gene: TRBV5-1
d_gene: NA
CDR3nt: TGCGCCAGCAGGGCCCGGGGAGGGGATGCTGAAGCTTTCTTT
CDR3aa: CASRARGGDAEAFF

j_gene: TRBJ1-2
abundance: few
v_gene: TRBV19
d_gene: NA
CDR3nt: TGTGCCAGTAGTATAGGAACCGACAGCCTCTATGGCTACACCTTC
CDR3aa: CASSIGTDSLYGYTF

j_gene: TRBJ1-1
abundance: NA
v_gene: TRBV5-1
d_gene: NA
CDR3nt: TGCGCCAGCAGCCCACTAACCGGGCTCGGGGGCACTGAAGCTTTCTTT
CDR3aa: CASSPLTGLGGTEAFF

j_gene: TRBJ2-2
abundance: NA
v_gene: TRBV15
d_gene: TRBD1
CDR3nt: TGTGCCACCAGCAGGGGACAGGGGACCAACACCGGGGAGCTGTTTTTT
CDR3aa: CATSRGQGTNTGELFF

j_gene: TRBJ2-7
abundance: once
v_gene: TRBV27
d_gene: TRBD2
CDR3nt: TGTGCCAGCAAAGAAAAAAAGGAGCGGGGGCCCTACGAGCAGTACTTC
CDR3aa: CASKEKKERGPYEQYF

j_gene: TRBJ2-3
abundance: once
v_gene: TRBV19
d_gene: TRBD2
CDR3nt: TGTGCCAGTAGTATTTACAAGCGGGGGAGCACAGATACGCAGTATTTT
CDR3aa: CASSIYKRGSTDTQYF